This T cell receptor beta chain was found in a study of molecular identifiers for immune sequencing clone quantification. Across the study: Replicates partitioned RNA from around 18,000 or 91,000 naive CD8 cells into five parts, sequencing four. Study-level points and caveats: Over 99% of effector molecules, but under 1% in naive cells, were held by clones with more than 20 RNA copies.

In TCRdb, the PCR reads were re-called with MiXCR into one record per CDR3 protein. Here the sample spans 85,000 to 90,000 distinct CDR3 sequences, under 20% being singletons. Germline-derived CDR1 and CDR2 are SNHLY and FYNNEI. CDR3 length: 13 residues. This clonotype was seen ten or more times. Its antigen is currently unknown. One end of the junction varies from germline; a read error may be responsible. When naive CD8 T cells were sorted, they were gated as CD8+CD4-CCR7+CD45RA+. The TCR comes from a human donor in good health. Some libraries in this study had Jurkat cell RNA spiked in. Sequenced: naive CD8+ T cells from blood, with Jurkat cell RNA spiked in. As for subset: FACS-sorted CD8+CD4-CCR7+CD45RA+ naive T cells. J is TRBJ1-5 and V is TRBV2; D unclear. The CDR3 DNA sequence: TGTGCCAGCAGCGAAGGGAGCAATCAGCCCCAGCATTTT. It yields the protein CASSEGSNQPQHF.